The 5 T cell receptor beta chains below come from one sample, sequenced in a study of shared clonotypes between healthy human individuals. Sequenced by immunoSEQ multiplex PCR; TCRdb stores in-frame clones only, minus some. The sample lists about 2.3 million clones; over 90% were seen once. The specimen was naive CD4+ T cells from PBMCs. Subset given: CD45RA+ positively selected. These receptors were obtained from a man younger than 35 in good health. Some clones in this sample may be carry-over from other donors' samples.

The J gene is TRBJ1-5, the V gene TRBV4-3, with D unclear. The germline CDR1 and CDR2 sequences are LGHNA and YSLEER. The CDR3 has 13 residues. Trimming left V 0 bases short and J 6 bases short, with 6 bases between. Here the CDR3 DNA reads TGCGCCAGCAGCCAAGAAAGGAGTCAGCCCCAGCATTTT. It is translated as CASSQERSQPQHF.

This chain links TRBV7-9 with TRBJ2-1, with 11 bases fitting TRBD2. The CDR3 has 14 residues. Germline values: CDR1 SEHNR, CDR2 FQNEAQ (reference sequence). V gave up 8 bases and J gave up 2 bases; unmatched junction bases: 2. The CDR3 reads CASSGLAAYNEQFF. The DNA of the CDR3 is TGTGCCAGCTCGGGACTAGCGGCCTACAATGAGCAGTTCTTC.

The gene calls are TRBV7-9 and TRBJ1-6; no clear D gene. V lost 0 bases to trimming and J lost 0 bases, with 12 bases between them. CDR1 is SEHNR, CDR2 FQNEAQ, per germline (reference sequence). This CDR3 is 18 amino acids long. The CDR3 protein is CASSLAAGGLSYNSPLHF. The CDR3 nucleotides read TGTGCCAGCAGCTTAGCGGCTGGCGGTCTCTCCTATAATTCACCCCTCCACTTT.

The chain has TRBV18 and TRBJ1-4, with a weak D call TRBD1 (6 bases). Per the germline V gene, CDR1 is KGHSH and CDR2 is LQKENI. The CDR3 sequence is 14 residues long. Trimming removed 6 bases at V and 6 bases at J, with 14 bases between. The CDR3 is CASSKWGADEKLFF. The CDR3 region has the DNA TGTGCCAGCTCCAAGTGGGGGGCTGATGAAAAACTGTTTTTT.

This clone was counted a few times. The rearrangement links TRBV5-6 to TRBJ1-5; D perhaps matches TRBD1 (6 bases). The length of the CDR3 is 14 residues. The V end lost 0 bases, the J end lost 8 bases, and 12 bases lay between the germline ends. Germline V gene lookup returns CDR1 SGHDT and CDR2 YYEEEE. The CDR3 nucleotides are TGTGCCAGCAGCTTGGTAGGGGGTGAGGAGCCCCAGCATTTT. This sequence encodes CASSLVGGEEPQHF.